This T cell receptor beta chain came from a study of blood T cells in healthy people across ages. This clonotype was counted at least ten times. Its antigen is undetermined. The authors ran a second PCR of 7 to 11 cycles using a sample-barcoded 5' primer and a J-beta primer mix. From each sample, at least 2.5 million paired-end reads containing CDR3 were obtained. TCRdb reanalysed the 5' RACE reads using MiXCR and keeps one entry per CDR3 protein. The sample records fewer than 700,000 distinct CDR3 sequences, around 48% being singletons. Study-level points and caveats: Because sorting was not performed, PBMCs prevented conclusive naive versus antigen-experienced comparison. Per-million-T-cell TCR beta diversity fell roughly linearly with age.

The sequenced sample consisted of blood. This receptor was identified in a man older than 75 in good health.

CDR3 amino acids: CASSWTSGSILTDTQYF. CDR3 sequence (DNA): TGTGCCAGCAGCTGGACTAGCGGGAGTATACTCACAGATACGCAGTATTTT. This sequence joins TRBV6-6 and TRBJ2-3, with TRBD2 matching 13 bases. The CDR3 sequence is 17 residues long. Germline CDR1 MNHNY, CDR2 SVGAGI (reference sequence). V gave up 6 bases and J gave up 2 bases; unmatched junction bases: 8.